This is a list of T cell receptor beta chains from one sample in a study of metastatic and nonmetastatic thyroid tumors. MiXCR re-clonotyped the PCR reads for TCRdb. Here the sample spans roughly 64,000 clones, roughly 4% being singletons. Sequenced: blood. These receptors were obtained from a female donor with papillary thyroid cancer or a benign thyroid nodule (not recorded which). Some clones in this sample may be carry-over from other donors' samples. Both conserved end residues are part of each CDR3. The D gene is left open where the match is weak. Only part of the rows carry a size: once, few, many, or a class if the clone is expanded.

J gene	clone size	V gene	D gene	CDR3 protein	CDR3 DNA
TRBJ1-2	NA	TRBV28	NA	CASSPPRDKNNYGYTF	TGTGCCAGCAGTCCCCCCCGGGACAAAAATAACTATGGCTACACCTTC
TRBJ1-1	many	TRBV6-1	TRBD1	CASRQTGVNTEAFF	TGTGCCAGCAGACAGACAGGGGTGAACACTGAAGCTTTCTTT
TRBJ2-1	NA	TRBV28	NA	CASLTGVRGEQFF	TGTGCCAGCCTGACAGGTGTCCGGGGTGAGCAGTTCTTC
TRBJ2-7	many	TRBV2	NA	CASVLALEQYF	TGTGCCAGCGTGCTGGCCCTCGAGCAGTACTTC
TRBJ2-3	few	TRBV28	NA	CASSLGGTSTDTQYF	TGTGCCAGCAGTTTAGGGGGAACTAGCACAGATACGCAGTATTTT
TRBJ1-2	NA	TRBV28	NA	CASSYTAANYGYTF	TGTGCCAGCAGTTATACTGCGGCAAACTATGGCTACACCTTC
TRBJ2-2	many	TRBV18	NA	CASSAPQGTGELFF	TGTGCCAGCTCAGCACCCCAGGGCACCGGGGAGCTGTTTTTT
TRBJ2-7	many	TRBV19	TRBD1	CASRSHRGSYEQYF	TGTGCCAGTAGATCTCACAGGGGCTCCTACGAGCAGTACTTC
TRBJ1-1	NA	TRBV7-9	TRBD1	CASEGQANTEAFF	TGTGCCAGCGAGGGACAGGCGAACACTGAAGCTTTCTTT
TRBJ2-2	few	TRBV2	NA	CASNRNTGELFF	TGTGCCAGCAACCGGAACACCGGGGAGCTGTTTTTT
TRBJ2-2	NA	TRBV6-1	TRBD1	CAIKTGGDTGELFF	TGTGCCATCAAGACAGGGGGTGACACCGGGGAGCTGTTTTTT
TRBJ2-5	NA	TRBV18	TRBD2	CASSPPSGRAYQETQYF	TGTGCCAGCTCACCCCCTAGCGGGCGAGCTTACCAAGAGACCCAGTACTTC
TRBJ1-2	many	TRBV2	NA	CASSGYTF	TGTGCCAGCAGTGGCTACACCTTC
TRBJ1-2	NA	TRBV30	TRBD1	CAWSVMGQGRYGYTF	TGTGCCTGGAGTGTAATGGGACAGGGTCGATATGGCTACACCTTC
TRBJ2-1	NA	TRBV7-9	TRBD2	CASRIDGGAREQFF	TGTGCCAGCAGAATAGACGGGGGGGCACGGGAGCAGTTCTTC
TRBJ2-6	many	TRBV6-2/TRBV6-3	NA	CASSFSGTRSGANVLTF	TGTGCCAGCAGTTTTTCCGGGACAAGATCTGGGGCCAACGTCCTGACTTTC
TRBJ2-2	NA	TRBV2	TRBD2	CASSGRTSVTTVELFF	TGTGCCAGCAGTGGTAGGACTAGCGTGACCACCGTGGAGCTGTTTTTT
TRBJ2-1	many	TRBV4-1	TRBD2	CASSQVRLAVYNEQFF	TGCGCCAGCAGCCAAGTAAGGCTAGCGGTTTACAATGAGCAGTTCTTC
TRBJ1-2	many	TRBV6-2/TRBV6-3	TRBD1	CASNPGQVPYGYTF	TGTGCCAGCAATCCGGGACAGGTACCCTATGGCTACACCTTC
TRBJ2-7	NA	TRBV6-2/TRBV6-3	NA	CASSYRMGEQYF	TGTGCCAGCAGTTACCGCATGGGTGAGCAGTACTTC
TRBJ2-1	many	TRBV6-1	TRBD2	CASSVPGLAGGREQFF	TGTGCCAGCAGTGTGCCGGGACTAGCGGGAGGACGAGAGCAGTTCTTC